What follows is one T cell receptor beta chain and its context. These data come from a study of blood T cells in healthy people across ages. Using a J-beta primer mix together with a sample-barcoded 5' primer, a second PCR was run for roughly 6 to 11 cycles. MiXCR, applied by TCRdb to the 5' RACE reads, yields one record per CDR3 protein. This table holds 730,000 or so distinct CDR3 sequences, roughly 41% found once. The source is a man older than 75 in good health. Sequencing was done on a sample of blood.

CDR3 residues: CSVETEYGYTF. The CDR3 nucleotides are TGCAGTGTAGAGACAGAATATGGCTACACCTTC. The chain combines TRBV20-1 with TRBJ1-2, with D possibly being TRBD1 (5 bases). Trimming took off 7 bases at V and 5 bases at J, with 11 bases between the two ends. This CDR3 is 11 amino acids long. Germline V gene data show CDR1 as DFQATT and CDR2 as SNEGSKA (reference sequence).